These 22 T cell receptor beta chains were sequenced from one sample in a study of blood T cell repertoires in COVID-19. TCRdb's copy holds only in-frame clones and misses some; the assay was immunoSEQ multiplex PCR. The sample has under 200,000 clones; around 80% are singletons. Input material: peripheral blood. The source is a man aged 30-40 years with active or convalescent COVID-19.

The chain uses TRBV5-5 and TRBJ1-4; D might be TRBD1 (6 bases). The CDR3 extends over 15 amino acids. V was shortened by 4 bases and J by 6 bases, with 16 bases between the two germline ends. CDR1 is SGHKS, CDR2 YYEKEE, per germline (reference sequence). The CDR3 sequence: CASSRLGAQDEKLFF. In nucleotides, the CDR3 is TGTGCCAGCAGCCGGCTGGGGGCGCAGGATGAAAAACTGTTTTTT.

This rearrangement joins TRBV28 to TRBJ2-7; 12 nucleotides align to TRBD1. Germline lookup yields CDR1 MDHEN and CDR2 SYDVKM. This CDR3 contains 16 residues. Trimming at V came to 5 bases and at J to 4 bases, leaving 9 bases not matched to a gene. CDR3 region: CASSAPGTGGGYEQYF. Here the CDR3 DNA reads TGTGCCAGCAGTGCCCCGGGGACAGGGGGCGGGTACGAGCAGTACTTC.

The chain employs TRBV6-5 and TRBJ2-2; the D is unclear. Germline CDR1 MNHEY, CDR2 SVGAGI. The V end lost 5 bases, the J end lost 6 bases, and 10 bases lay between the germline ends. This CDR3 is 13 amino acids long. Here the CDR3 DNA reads TGTGCCAGCAGTAGAGATGCCCCCGGGGAGCTGTTTTTT. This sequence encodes CASSRDAPGELFF.

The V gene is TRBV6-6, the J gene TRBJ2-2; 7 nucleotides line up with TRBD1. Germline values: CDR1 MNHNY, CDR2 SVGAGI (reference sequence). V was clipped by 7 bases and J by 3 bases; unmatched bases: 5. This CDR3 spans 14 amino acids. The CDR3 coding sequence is TGTGCCAGCAACAGACAGGGCTACACCGGGGAGCTGTTTTTT. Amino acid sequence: CASNRQGYTGELFF.

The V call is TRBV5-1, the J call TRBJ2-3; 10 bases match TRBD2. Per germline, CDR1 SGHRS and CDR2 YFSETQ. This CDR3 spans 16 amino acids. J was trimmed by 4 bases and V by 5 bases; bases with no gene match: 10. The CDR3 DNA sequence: TGCGCCAGCAGTTCCCAAGCGGGAGGGCCCGCAGATACGCAGTATTTT. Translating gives CASSSQAGGPADTQYF.

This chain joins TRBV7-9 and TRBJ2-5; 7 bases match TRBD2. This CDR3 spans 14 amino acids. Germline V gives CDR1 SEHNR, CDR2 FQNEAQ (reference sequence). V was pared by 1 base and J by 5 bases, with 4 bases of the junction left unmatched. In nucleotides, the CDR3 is TGTGCCAGCAGCTTAGGCGGGAGTAGGGAGACCCAGTACTTC. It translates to CASSLGGSRETQYF. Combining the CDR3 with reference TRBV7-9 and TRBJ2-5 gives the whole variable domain DTGVSQNPRHKITKRGQNVTFRCDPISEHNRLYWYRQTLGQGPEFLTYFQNEAQLEKSRLLSDRFSAERPKGSFSTLEIQRTEQGDSAMYLCASSLGGSRETQYFGPGTRLLVL.

The CDR3 reads CASSQGPRDRSQPQHF. The DNA for the CDR3 is TGCGCCAGCAGCCAAGGACCCCGGGACAGGAGCCAGCCCCAGCATTTT. The gene calls are TRBV4-1 and TRBJ1-5; TRBD1 aligns across 8 bases. The V gene end was trimmed by 1 base and the J gene end by 7 bases; junction bases not matched to a gene: 9. Per germline, CDR1 MGHRA and CDR2 YSYEKL. The CDR3 is made up of 16 amino acids.

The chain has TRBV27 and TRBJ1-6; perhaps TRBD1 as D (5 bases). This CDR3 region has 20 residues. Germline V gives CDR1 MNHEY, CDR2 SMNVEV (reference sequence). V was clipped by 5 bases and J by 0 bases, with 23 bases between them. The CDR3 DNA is TGTGCCAGCAGTCAACACGGGCCGGTGGGGGGGAGCTCCTATAATTCACCCCTCCACTTT. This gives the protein CASSQHGPVGGSSYNSPLHF.

CDR3 bases: TGCAGCGTTGAAGATGAAGCGATTTCGAACACTGAAGCTTTCTTT. Translated, it gives CSVEDEAISNTEAFF. The genes are TRBV29-1 and TRBJ1-1; the D is unclear. CDR3 length: 15 residues. Germline lookup yields CDR1 SQVTM and CDR2 ANQGSEA. Trimming removed 0 bases from V and 1 base from J, with 12 bases in between.

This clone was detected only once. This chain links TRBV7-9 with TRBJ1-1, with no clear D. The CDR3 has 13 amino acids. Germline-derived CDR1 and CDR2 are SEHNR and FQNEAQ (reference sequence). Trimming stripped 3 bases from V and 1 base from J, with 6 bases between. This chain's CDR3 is CASSFPPNTEAFF. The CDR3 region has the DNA TGTGCCAGCAGCTTTCCTCCGAACACTGAAGCTTTCTTT.

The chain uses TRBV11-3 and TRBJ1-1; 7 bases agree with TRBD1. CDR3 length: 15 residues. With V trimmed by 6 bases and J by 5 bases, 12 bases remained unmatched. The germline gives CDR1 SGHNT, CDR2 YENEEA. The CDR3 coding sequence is TGTGCCAGCAGACGCGAGACAGGGCATGGGACTGAAGCTTTCTTT. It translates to CASRRETGHGTEAFF. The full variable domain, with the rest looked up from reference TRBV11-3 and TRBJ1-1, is EAGVVQSPRYKIIEKKQPVAFWCNPISGHNTLYWYLQNLGQGPELLIRYENEEAVDDSQLPKDRFSAERLKGVDSTLKIQPAELGDSAVYLCASRRETGHGTEAFFGQGTRLTVV.

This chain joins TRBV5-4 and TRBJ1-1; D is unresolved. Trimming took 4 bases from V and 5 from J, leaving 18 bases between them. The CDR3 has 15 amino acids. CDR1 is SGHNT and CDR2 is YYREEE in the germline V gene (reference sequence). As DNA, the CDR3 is TGTGCCAGCAGCCCGCTAGAGGGAAGGGTGACTGAAGCTTTCTTT. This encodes CASSPLEGRVTEAFF.

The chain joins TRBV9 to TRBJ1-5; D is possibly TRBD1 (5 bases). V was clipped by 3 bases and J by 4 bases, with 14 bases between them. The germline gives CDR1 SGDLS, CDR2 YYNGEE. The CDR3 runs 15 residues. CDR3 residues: CASSASGQVNQPQHF. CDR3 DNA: TGTGCCAGCAGCGCCTCCGGACAAGTAAATCAGCCCCAGCATTTT. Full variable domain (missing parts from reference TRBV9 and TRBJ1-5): DSGVTQTPKHLITATGQRVTLRCSPRSGDLSVYWYQQSLDQGLQFLIQYYNGEERAKGNILERFSAQQFPDLHSELNLSSLELGDSALYFCASSASGQVNQPQHFGDGTRLSIL.

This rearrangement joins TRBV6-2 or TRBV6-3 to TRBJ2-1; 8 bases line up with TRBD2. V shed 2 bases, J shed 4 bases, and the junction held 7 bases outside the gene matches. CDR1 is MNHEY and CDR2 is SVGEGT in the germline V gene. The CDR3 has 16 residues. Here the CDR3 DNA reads TGTGCCAGCAGTTACGAGCCGGGAGGGATGTACAATGAGCAGTTCTTC. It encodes CASSYEPGGMYNEQFF.

For the CDR3, the DNA is TGTGCCAGCAGCTGTAAGTCGGGGGGAACCTACAATGAGCAGTTCTTC. Translating gives CASSCKSGGTYNEQFF. This chain connects TRBV21-1 to TRBJ2-1; TRBD2 is taken as the D call from the table, unchecked against the DNA. TRBV21-1 represents a pseudogene. CDR3 length: 16 residues.

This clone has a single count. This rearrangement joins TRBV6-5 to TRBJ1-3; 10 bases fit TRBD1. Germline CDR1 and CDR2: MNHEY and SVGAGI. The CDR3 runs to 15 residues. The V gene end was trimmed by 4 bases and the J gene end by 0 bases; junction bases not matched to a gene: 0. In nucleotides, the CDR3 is TGTGCCAGCAGTTGGGACAGGGGCTCTGGAAACACCATATATTTT. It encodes CASSWDRGSGNTIYF.

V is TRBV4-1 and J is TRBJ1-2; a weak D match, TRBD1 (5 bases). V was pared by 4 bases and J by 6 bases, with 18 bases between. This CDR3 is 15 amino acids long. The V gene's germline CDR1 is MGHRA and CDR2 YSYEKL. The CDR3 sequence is CASSRGTDYRDGYTF. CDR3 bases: TGCGCCAGCAGCCGAGGGACTGACTATCGAGATGGCTACACCTTC.

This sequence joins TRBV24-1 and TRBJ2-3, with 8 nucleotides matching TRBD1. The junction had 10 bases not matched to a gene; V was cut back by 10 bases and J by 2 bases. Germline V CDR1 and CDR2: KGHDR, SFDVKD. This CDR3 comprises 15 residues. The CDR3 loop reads CATVDPGGDTDTQYF. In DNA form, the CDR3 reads TGTGCCACTGTTGATCCAGGGGGCGACACAGATACGCAGTATTTT.

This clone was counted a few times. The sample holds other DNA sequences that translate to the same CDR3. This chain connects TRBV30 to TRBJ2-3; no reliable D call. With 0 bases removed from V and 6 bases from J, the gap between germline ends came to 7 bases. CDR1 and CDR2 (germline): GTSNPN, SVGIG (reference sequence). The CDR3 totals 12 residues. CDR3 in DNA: TGTGCCTGGAGTGTACTCGGGGATACGCAGTATTTT. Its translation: CAWSVLGDTQYF.

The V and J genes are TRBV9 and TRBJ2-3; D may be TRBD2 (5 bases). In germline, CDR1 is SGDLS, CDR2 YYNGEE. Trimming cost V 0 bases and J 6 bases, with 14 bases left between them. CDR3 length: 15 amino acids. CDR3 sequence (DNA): TGTGCCAGCAGCGTAGACTCCCCCCCGGGGGATACGCAGTATTTT. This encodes CASSVDSPPGDTQYF.

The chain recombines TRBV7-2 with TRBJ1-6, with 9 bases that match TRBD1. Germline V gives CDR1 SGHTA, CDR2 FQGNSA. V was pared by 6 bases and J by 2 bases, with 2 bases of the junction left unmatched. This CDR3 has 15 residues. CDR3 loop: CASRTGGAYNSPLHF. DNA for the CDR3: TGTGCCAGCAGAACAGGGGGCGCCTATAATTCACCCCTCCACTTT.

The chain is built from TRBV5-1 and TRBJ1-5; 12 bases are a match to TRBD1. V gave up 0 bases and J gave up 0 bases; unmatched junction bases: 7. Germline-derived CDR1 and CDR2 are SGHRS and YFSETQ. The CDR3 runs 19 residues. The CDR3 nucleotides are TGCGCCAGCAGCTTGGAGGGGACAGGGGGCTCGTATAGCAATCAGCCCCAGCATTTT. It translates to CASSLEGTGGSYSNQPQHF. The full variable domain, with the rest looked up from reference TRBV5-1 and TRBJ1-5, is KAGVTQTPRYLIKTRGQQVTLSCSPISGHRSVSWYQQTPGQGLQFLFEYFSETQRNKGNFPGRFSGRQFSNSRSEMNVSTLELGDSALYLCASSLEGTGGSYSNQPQHFGDGTRLSIL.